A single sample is the source of the 11 T cell receptor beta chains below, sequenced in a study of blood T cell repertoires in COVID-19. TCRdb's table, derived via immunoSEQ multiplex PCR, lists solely in-frame clones and lacks some. The sample carries some 220,000 clones, about 85% recorded once. Sequencing was done on a sample of peripheral blood. The receptors originated from a woman aged 18-30 years who had recovered from COVID-19.

The genes are TRBV5-4 and TRBJ1-2, with 8 bases that match TRBD1. The CDR3 sequence is 15 residues long. Germline V lookup: CDR1 SGHNT, CDR2 YYREEE (reference sequence). V was clipped by 0 bases and J by 4 bases; unmatched bases: 5. This CDR3 reads CASSLDGTGVYGYTF. The CDR3, as DNA: TGTGCCAGCAGCTTGGACGGGACAGGAGTCTATGGCTACACCTTC.

V and J are TRBV5-1 and TRBJ2-5, with D possibly being TRBD1 (5 bases). Trimming removed 0 bases at V and 2 bases at J, with 11 bases between. Germline assignment: CDR1 SGHRS and CDR2 YFSETQ. The CDR3 length is 15 residues. The chain's CDR3 is CASSLEGWPQETQYF. The CDR3 bases are TGCGCCAGCAGCTTGGAGGGGTGGCCTCAAGAGACCCAGTACTTC.

A few counts support this clone. The gene calls are TRBV5-8 and TRBJ2-7; TRBD1 aligns across 8 bases. The J segment lost 6 bases and the V segment lost 4 bases, leaving 6 bases of the junction unmatched. Germline V gives CDR1 SGHTS, CDR2 YDEGEE. The CDR3 runs 13 residues. The CDR3 nucleotides are TGTGCCAGCAGCAAGGACAGGGATCTCGAGCAGTACTTC. It specifies CASSKDRDLEQYF.

CDR3 DNA: TGTGCCAGCAGCCCCGGACAGGGGGCCGGCACTGAAGCTTTCTTT. Translated: CASSPGQGAGTEAFF. V is TRBV7-6 and J is TRBJ1-1, with 11 bases fitting TRBD1. CDR1 is SGHVS, CDR2 FNYEAQ, per germline. The junction had 6 bases not matched to a gene; V was cut back by 5 bases and J by 4 bases. The CDR3 is made up of 15 amino acids.

The rearrangement joins TRBV6-5 to TRBJ2-1, with 8 bases fitting TRBD2. The CDR3 is made up of 16 amino acids. Germline-derived CDR1 and CDR2 are MNHEY and SVGAGI. Trimming removed 1 base from V and 8 bases from J; junction bases left unmatched: 10. Here the CDR3 reads CASSYFGGRRIYEQFF. DNA of the CDR3: TGTGCCAGCAGTTACTTTGGCGGGAGGCGTATATATGAGCAGTTCTTC.

In its sample, this clone was seen once. V is TRBV23-1 and J is TRBJ2-7; D ambiguous. TRBV23-1 is an ORF for which the function is uncertain. CDR3 length equals 13 residues. V was trimmed by 0 bases and J by 0 bases, leaving 3 bases between them. CDR3 sequence (DNA): TGCGCCAGCAGTCAATCGGCCTCCTACGAGCAGTACTTC. Protein: CASSQSASYEQYF.

The sample holds one count of this clone. J is TRBJ2-7 and V is TRBV6-2 or TRBV6-3; TRBD2 matches at 10 bases. The CDR3 totals 14 residues. The V segment lost 6 bases and the J segment 2 bases; nucleotides outside the gene matches: 4. CDR1 and CDR2 from the germline V gene are MNHEY and SVGEGT. This chain's CDR3 is CASSSSGSPYEQYF. The CDR3 DNA reads TGTGCCAGCAGCTCTAGCGGGAGCCCCTACGAGCAGTACTTC.

The V call is TRBV6-4, the J call TRBJ1-6; D might be TRBD1 (6 bases). The germline V gene has CDR1 MRHNA and CDR2 SNTAGT. The CDR3 consists of 12 residues. Trimming cost V 6 bases and J 7 bases, with 7 bases left between them. In DNA form, the CDR3 reads TGTGCCAGCAGGCAGGGGAATTCACCCCTCCACTTT. Its protein is CASRQGNSPLHF.

The rearrangement joins TRBV7-3 to TRBJ2-2, with a weak D call TRBD1 (6 bases). V dropped 2 bases and J dropped 3 bases, with 10 bases sitting between them. This CDR3 comprises 15 residues. Germline V gives CDR1 SGHTA, CDR2 FQGTGA. This chain's CDR3 is CASSLLSGDTGELFF. The CDR3 region has the DNA TGTGCCAGCAGCTTACTCTCAGGGGACACCGGGGAGCTGTTTTTT.

The chain combines TRBV24-1 with TRBJ2-7; 8 bases map to TRBD2. V dropped 8 bases and J dropped 3; count of bases not matched to a gene: 5. The length of the CDR3 is 13 residues. Germline V gene data show CDR1 as KGHDR and CDR2 as SFDVKD. The CDR3 bases are TGTGCCACCAATAGCGGGAAGATCTACGAGCAGTACTTC. Amino acids: CATNSGKIYEQYF.

This chain links TRBV12-5 with TRBJ2-6; 8 nucleotides match TRBD1. Per the germline V gene, CDR1 is LGHNT and CDR2 is FRNRAP. This CDR3 spans 15 amino acids. With 6 bases clipped from V and 8 bases from J, the junction kept 9 bases outside the gene matches. In nucleotides, the CDR3 is TGTGCTAGTGGCTATGCCTACAGGGGGACCAACGTCCTGACTTTC. Translated, it gives CASGYAYRGTNVLTF. Filled out from reference TRBV12-5 and TRBJ2-6, the complete variable domain reads DARVTQTPRHKVTEMGQEVTMRCQPILGHNTVFWYRQTMMQGLELLAYFRNRAPLDDSGMPKDRFSAEMPDATLATLKIQPSEPRDSAVYFCASGYAYRGTNVLTFGAGSRLTVL.